The 22 T cell receptor beta chains below all came from one sample that was sequenced in a study of cytomegalovirus exposure and HLA in healthy donors. The PCR contained 60 Vbeta and 13 Jbeta primers. TCRdb keeps only in-frame clones here, not all; method: immunoSEQ multiplex PCR. Of some 150,000 clones in the sample, 76% were seen once. Material for sequencing was PBMCs. The receptors derive from a female donor in good health and CMV-seronegative.

CDR3 in amino acids: CASSMDWTVPYEQYF. Written as DNA, the CDR3 is TGTGCCAGCAGCATGGACTGGACAGTACCCTACGAGCAGTACTTC. The V gene is TRBV5-6, the J gene TRBJ2-5, with a weak D call TRBD1 (6 bases). The J call may be in error: the DNA end matches TRBJ2-7 better. CDR3 length equals 15 residues. Germline loops: CDR1 SGHDT, CDR2 YYEEEE.

The J gene is TRBJ2-2, the V gene TRBV9; 8 bases agree with TRBD2. The V and J ends lost 4 bases and 7 bases, in that order; junction bases with no gene match: 9. CDR1 SGDLS and CDR2 YYNGEE come from the germline V gene. There are 15 residues in the CDR3. The chain's CDR3 is CASSQSGLGDGELFF. CDR3 DNA sequence: TGTGCCAGCAGCCAATCGGGACTAGGAGACGGGGAGCTGTTTTTT.

In DNA, the CDR3 is TGTGCCAGCAGTATCGCTAGCGGGAGATCCTACAATGAGCAGTTCTTC. Encoded protein: CASSIASGRSYNEQFF. V gene TRBV27 combines with J gene TRBJ2-1; TRBD2 matches 10 bases. With 5 bases clipped from V and 1 base from J, the junction kept 5 bases outside the gene matches. CDR1 MNHEY and CDR2 SMNVEV come from the germline V gene (reference sequence). This CDR3 spans 16 amino acids.

The chain combines TRBV5-4 with TRBJ1-1; D gene unclear. V was cut by 3 bases and J by 0 bases, with 9 bases left in between. The germline CDR1 and CDR2 sequences are SGHNT and YYREEE (reference sequence). The CDR3 is 14 residues long. CDR3 region: CASSYAGVNTEAFF. The CDR3 bases are TGTGCCAGCAGCTACGCGGGAGTGAACACTGAAGCTTTCTTT. Variable domain in full (rest from reference TRBV5-4 and TRBJ1-1): ETGVTQSPTHLIKTRGQQVTLRCSSQSGHNTVSWYQQALGQGPQFIFQYYREEENGRGNFPPRFSGLQFPNYSSELNVNALELDDSALYLCASSYAGVNTEAFFGQGTRLTVV.

This clone was observed a handful of times. The V gene is TRBV7-2, the J gene TRBJ2-2; 10 bases map to TRBD1. The CDR3 is made up of 15 amino acids. Germline-derived CDR1 and CDR2 are SGHTA and FQGNSA. After removal of 4 bases from V and 7 bases from J, the junction contained 6 bases not matched to a gene. The CDR3 DNA reads TGTGCCAGCAGCTCCCAGACAGGGGGCGGCGGGGAGCTGTTTTTT. Protein sequence: CASSSQTGGGGELFF. Full variable domain (outside the CDR3, taken from reference TRBV7-2 and TRBJ2-2): GAGVSQSPSNKVTEKGKDVELRCDPISGHTALYWYRQSLGQGLEFLIYFQGNSAPDKSGLPSDRFSAERTGGSVSTLTIQRTQQEDSAVYLCASSSQTGGGGELFFGEGSRLTVL.

The CDR3 DNA reads TGTGCCAGTAGTATAGGGAGTCGACCTCCCTACGAGCAGTACTTC. It encodes CASSIGSRPPYEQYF. The V call is TRBV19, the J call TRBJ2-5; D gene unclear. The DNA end favors TRBJ2-7, so the J call may be wrong. Germline V gives CDR1 LNHDA, CDR2 SQIVND (reference sequence). This CDR3 is built from 15 residues.

This clone was recorded a few times. The CDR3 loop is CASSWSVPSYEQYF. DNA for the CDR3: TGTGCCAGCAGCTGGAGCGTCCCCTCCTACGAGCAGTACTTC. The chain couples TRBV11-1 to TRBJ2-7; D ambiguous. CDR1 is SGHAT and CDR2 is FQDESV in the germline V gene (reference sequence). V lost 4 bases and J lost 0, with 10 bases in between. CDR3 length equals 14 residues.

This clone has only one observation. This chain connects TRBV7-8 to TRBJ1-2; TRBD1 aligns across 7 bases. The CDR3 totals 14 residues. CDR1 is SGHVS, CDR2 FQNEAQ, per germline. Losses at the gene ends were 4 bases for V and 3 bases for J; bases not matched to a gene: 5. CDR3 bases: TGTGCCAGCAGCTGGGACAGTCTAGACTATGGCTACACCTTC. Its protein is CASSWDSLDYGYTF. Combining the CDR3 with reference TRBV7-8 and TRBJ1-2 gives the whole variable domain GAGVSQSPRYKVAKRGQDVALRCDPISGHVSLFWYQQALGQGPEFLTYFQNEAQLDKSGLPSDRFFAERPEGSVSTLKIQRTQQEDSAVYLCASSWDSLDYGYTFGSGTRLTVV.

V is TRBV9 and J is TRBJ1-3; D unresolved. CDR3 size: 16 residues. With 0 bases removed from V and 0 bases from J, the gap between germline ends came to 10 bases. Germline V gene sequence: CDR1 SGDLS, CDR2 YYNGEE. The CDR3, as DNA: TGTGCCAGCAGCGTAGATGGAGGCCGCTCTGGAAACACCATATATTTT. The encoded protein is CASSVDGGRSGNTIYF.

The CDR3 sequence is CASSLKISADTQYF. The DNA for the CDR3 is TGTGCCAGCAGCTTAAAGATTAGCGCAGATACGCAGTATTTT. V usage is TRBV7-2 and J usage is TRBJ2-3, with D possibly matching TRBD2 (5 bases). The CDR3 loop spans 14 amino acids. CDR1 is SGHTA and CDR2 is FQGNSA in the germline V gene. V lost 2 bases and J lost 4, with 10 bases in between.

This clone came up once. V is TRBV5-8 and J is TRBJ1-2; possibly TRBD1 for D (6 bases). Between the trimmed V and J ends, which lost 5 bases and 3 bases, there was a span of 11 bases. This CDR3 contains 13 residues. The germline gives CDR1 SGHTS, CDR2 YDEGEE. The CDR3 spells CASRRRGDYGYTF. In DNA, the CDR3 is TGTGCCAGCAGACGCAGGGGTGACTATGGCTACACCTTC. Drawing the rest from reference TRBV5-8 and TRBJ1-2, the complete variable domain is EAGVTQSPTHLIKTRGQQATLRCSPISGHTSVYWYQQALGLGLQFLLWYDEGEERNRGNFPPRFSGRQFPNYSSELNVNALELEDSALYLCASRRRGDYGYTFGSGTRLTVV.

The chain employs TRBV2 and TRBJ2-5; no reliable D call. Trimming pared 11 bases from V and 2 bases from J, leaving 6 bases between. This CDR3 spans 10 amino acids. Germline V gene data show CDR1 as SNHLY and CDR2 as FYNNEI. The CDR3 region has the DNA TGTGCCGCTCAGCAAGAGACCCAGTACTTC. Its protein is CAAQQETQYF.

The chain recombines TRBV15 with TRBJ2-5; 8 nucleotides agree with TRBD2. This CDR3 has 15 residues. Germline V gene sequence: CDR1 LNHNV, CDR2 YYDKDF (reference sequence). The V and J ends lost 0 bases and 5 bases, in that order; junction bases with no gene match: 5. In DNA, the CDR3 is TGTGCCACCAGCAGAGATGTGCGGGGGGCGGAGACCCAGTACTTC. It translates to CATSRDVRGAETQYF.

This rearrangement joins TRBV28 to TRBJ1-3; D may be TRBD1 (6 bases). The length of the CDR3 is 14 residues. V lost 9 bases and J lost 4, with 16 bases in between. Germline V gives CDR1 MDHEN, CDR2 SYDVKM. This CDR3 reads CASGEQGPGNTIYF. Written as DNA, the CDR3 is TGTGCCAGTGGGGAACAGGGTCCCGGAAACACCATATATTTT.

This chain joins TRBV5-1 and TRBJ1-2; 9 nucleotides line up with TRBD1. This CDR3 is built from 13 residues. Trimming took 3 bases from V and 9 from J; bases not matched to a gene: 6. Per germline, CDR1 SGHRS and CDR2 YFSETQ. The CDR3 spells CASSYRDRVRYTF. The CDR3 nucleotides are TGCGCCAGCAGCTACCGGGACAGGGTTCGCTACACCTTC.

The CDR3 DNA sequence: TGTGCCAGCAGTGATGGGGACACCTACAGCAATGAGCAGTTCTTC. Amino acids: CASSDGDTYSNEQFF. The chain recombines TRBV2 with TRBJ2-1, with D possibly matching TRBD1 (6 bases). The V end was cut by 3 bases, the J end by 6 bases, with 15 bases between. The CDR3 contains 15 residues. Germline V gives CDR1 SNHLY, CDR2 FYNNEI.

The V and J genes are TRBV9 and TRBJ2-5, with D possibly being TRBD2 (6 bases). This CDR3 has 15 residues. V was pared by 0 bases and J by 5 bases, with 14 bases between. The germline gives CDR1 SGDLS, CDR2 YYNGEE. The CDR3 DNA reads TGTGCCAGCAGCGTAGACCAAACTAGCACGGAGACCCAGTACTTC. It is translated as CASSVDQTSTETQYF.

The chain recombines TRBV18 with TRBJ2-2; 10 nucleotides match TRBD1. There are 15 residues in the CDR3. CDR1 is KGHSH, CDR2 LQKENI, per germline. V lost 5 bases, J lost 3 bases, and 3 bases stayed unmatched. The CDR3, as DNA: TGTGCCAGCTCAACCGGGACAGGGGACACCGGGGAGCTGTTTTTT. Translated: CASSTGTGDTGELFF. The full variable domain, in which reference TRBV18 and TRBJ2-2 provide the parts outside the CDR3, is NAGVMQNPRHLVRRRGQEARLRCSPMKGHSHVYWYRQLPEEGLKFMVYLQKENIIDESGMPKERFSAEFPKEGPSILRIQQVVRGDSAAYFCASSTGTGDTGELFFGEGSRLTVL.

The chain recombines TRBV19 with TRBJ1-5, with D possibly being TRBD1 (5 bases). V was clipped by 9 bases and J by 3 bases, with 15 bases between them. From germline, CDR1 is LNHDA and CDR2 SQIVND (reference sequence). This CDR3 is built from 14 residues. The CDR3 reads CASCGGSSNQPQHF. CDR3 DNA sequence: TGTGCCAGCTGCGGGGGGAGTTCCAATCAGCCCCAGCATTTT.

The J gene is TRBJ2-1, the V gene TRBV29-1; 10 bases match TRBD2. Germline CDR1 SQVTM, CDR2 ANQGSEA. The CDR3 extends over 20 amino acids. With 4 bases clipped from V and 6 bases from J, the junction kept 24 bases outside the gene matches. CDR3 bases: TGCAGCGTTGGGTACCTGATAACGGGGGCTAGCGGGAGTCAAATCAATGAGCAGTTCTTC. Its translation: CSVGYLITGASGSQINEQFF.

The V gene is TRBV5-4, the J gene TRBJ2-7; TRBD2 matches 10 bases. Germline V gives CDR1 SGHNT, CDR2 YYREEE (reference sequence). CDR3 size: 14 residues. The ends lost 6 bases at V and 3 bases at J; junction bases unmatched: 6. The CDR3 nucleotides read TGTGCCAGCAACCCTAGCGGGAGAATCTACGAGCAGTACTTC. Its protein is CASNPSGRIYEQYF.

The CDR3 DNA is TGTGCCAGCCTCCGGGACAGGGGGTCAGATACGCAGTATTTT. Its translation: CASLRDRGSDTQYF. The chain links TRBV6-1 to TRBJ2-3; 11 bases match TRBD1. The CDR3 extends over 14 amino acids. V shed 8 bases and J 4 bases; nucleotides not matched to a gene: 5. Germline CDR1 MNHNS, CDR2 SASEGT.